This T cell receptor beta chain was recovered during a study of PD-1 blockade in classical Hodgkin lymphoma. Details on this clone: What it recognizes is unknown.

Every patient experienced relapse after autologous stem cell transplantation, and brentuximab vedotin exposure varied. General study findings and limits: Researchers reported that CD4+ TCR diversity, though not CD8+, rose significantly by C4D1. Before treatment, complete responders showed about the same diversity as newly diagnosed patients. Why the repertoires differ is still unclear, perhaps disease activity or prior therapy. Reports described newly diagnosed patients as having lower baseline TCR diversity than healthy donors.

This table comes from immunoSEQ multiplex PCR, and its TCRdb copy is limited to in-frame clones, with some not included. The data show approximately 2,400 clones, about 61% seen once. J gave up 4 bases and V 0 bases, and 4 bases lay outside the gene matches. The CDR3 has 14 amino acids. Germline-derived CDR1 and CDR2 are GTSNPN and SVGIG (reference sequence). This rearrangement joins TRBV30 to TRBJ2-3; 7 bases are shared with TRBD2. The TCR comes from a human donor with classical Hodgkin lymphoma. The sequenced sample was peripheral blood mononuclear cells (PBMCs), obtained at baseline. In nucleotides, the CDR3 is TGTGCCTGGAGTGTAGGCGGGGGTTCAGATACGCAGTATTTT. The encoded protein is CAWSVGGGSDTQYF. Full variable domain (rest looked up from reference TRBV30 and TRBJ2-3): SQTIHQWPATLVQPVGSPLSLECTVEGTSNPNLYWYRQAAGRGLQLLFYSVGIGQISSEVPQNLSASRPQDRQFILSSKKLLLSDSGFYLCAWSVGGGSDTQYFGPGTRLTVL.